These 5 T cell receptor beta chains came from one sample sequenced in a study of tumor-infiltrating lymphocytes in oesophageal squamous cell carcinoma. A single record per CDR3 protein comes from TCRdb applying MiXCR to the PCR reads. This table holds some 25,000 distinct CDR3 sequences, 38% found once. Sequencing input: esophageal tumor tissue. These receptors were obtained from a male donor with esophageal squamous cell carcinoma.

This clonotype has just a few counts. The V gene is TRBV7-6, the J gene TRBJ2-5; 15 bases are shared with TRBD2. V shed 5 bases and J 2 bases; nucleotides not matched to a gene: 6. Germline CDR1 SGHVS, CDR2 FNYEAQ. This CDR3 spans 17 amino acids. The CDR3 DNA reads TGTGCCAGCAGCCCCGGACTAGCGGGAGGGTATCAAGAGACCCAGTACTTC. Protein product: CASSPGLAGGYQETQYF.

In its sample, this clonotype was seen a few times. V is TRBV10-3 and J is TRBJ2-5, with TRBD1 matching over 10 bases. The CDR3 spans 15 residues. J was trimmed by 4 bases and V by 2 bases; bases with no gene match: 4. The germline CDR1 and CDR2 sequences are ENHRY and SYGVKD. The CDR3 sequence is CAISEGRQGAETQYF. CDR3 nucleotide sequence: TGTGCCATCAGTGAGGGGCGACAGGGGGCAGAGACCCAGTACTTC.

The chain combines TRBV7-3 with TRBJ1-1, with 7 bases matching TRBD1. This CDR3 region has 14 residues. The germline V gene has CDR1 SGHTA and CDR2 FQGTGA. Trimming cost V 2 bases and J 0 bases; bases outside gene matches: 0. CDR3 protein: CASSLDRVNTEAFF. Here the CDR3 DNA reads TGTGCCAGCAGCTTAGACAGGGTGAACACTGAAGCTTTCTTT.

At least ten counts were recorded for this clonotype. The CDR3 is CSARDWRKGIMNTEAFF. In nucleotides, the CDR3 is TGCAGTGCTAGAGATTGGAGGAAGGGGATTATGAACACTGAAGCTTTCTTT. The rearrangement links TRBV20-1 to TRBJ1-1; tentative D call: TRBD1 (5 bases). Trimming took off 0 bases at V and 0 bases at J, with 17 bases between the two ends. CDR1 is DFQATT and CDR2 is SNEGSKA in the germline V gene (reference sequence). This CDR3 is 17 amino acids long.

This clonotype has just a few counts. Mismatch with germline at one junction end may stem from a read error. The CDR3 spells CASSFTIGNEQFF. The DNA for the CDR3 is TGTGCTAGCAGCTTTACTATAGGTAATGAGCAGTTCTTC. This rearrangement joins TRBV7-6 to TRBJ2-1; D gene unclear. In germline, CDR1 is SGHVS, CDR2 FNYEAQ. The CDR3 loop spans 13 amino acids.